A selection of T cell receptor beta chains follows, all from one sample in a study of blood T cell repertoires in COVID-19. Method: immunoSEQ multiplex PCR; TCRdb's copy keeps in-frame clones and lacks some. The sample consists of just over 350,000 clones, about 90% of them appearing once. Input material: PBMCs or T cells enriched from blood (not recorded which). Every receptor here comes from a woman in her twenties or thirties who had recovered from COVID-19. Each CDR3 is given with its conserved first and last residue. D genes are given only for firm matches. Rows give clone size only sometimes, using once, few, many, or a class for an expanded clone.

TRBJ2-3 - - TRBV11-1 TGTGCCAGCAGCTCGGGACACCCGAACACAGATACGCAGTATTTT CASSSGHPNTDTQYF
TRBJ2-7 - - TRBV4-1 TGCGCCAGCCAAGCAGGGAGGGAGCAGTACTTC CASQAGREQYF
TRBJ2-1 TRBD2 - TRBV27 TGTGCCAGCAGTCCTCTGAAGACTAGCGGGGTCTACAATGAGCAGTTCTTC CASSPLKTSGVYNEQFF
TRBJ2-5 TRBD1 - TRBV5-1 TGCGCCAGCAGCTTGTGGGGACAGGGGGAAGAGACCCAGTACTTC CASSLWGQGEETQYF
TRBJ1-1 - - TRBV7-9 TGTGCCAGCAGCTTAGCCGGTTCGAACACTGAAGCTTTCTTT CASSLAGSNTEAFF
TRBJ2-7 - - TRBV6-5 TGTGCCAGCAAAAGGGGGAACTCCTACGAGCAGTACTTC CASKRGNSYEQYF
TRBJ2-4 - - TRBV6-2/TRBV6-3 TGTGCCAGCAGTTATGGTTCGTGGGGGGAAAACATTCAGTACTTC CASSYGSWGENIQYF
TRBJ1-5 - - TRBV27 TGTGCCAGCAGTTTACAGACAAATCAGCCCCAGCATTTT CASSLQTNQPQHF
TRBJ2-3 TRBD1 - TRBV12-3/TRBV12-4 TGTGCCAGCAGGGGGACAGGGGTAGATACGCAGTATTTT CASRGTGVDTQYF
TRBJ2-5 - - TRBV18 TGTGCCAGCTCACCCTCGCCTAGGGGGGAGACCCAGTACTTC CASSPSPRGETQYF
TRBJ2-1 TRBD2 - TRBV5-1 TGCGCCAGCAGCTTGGGACTAGCTCGGAGTGAGCAGTTCTTC CASSLGLARSEQFF
TRBJ1-5 - - TRBV2 TGTGCCAGCGGGAGGGGGGGACATAATCAGCCCCAGCATTTT CASGRGGHNQPQHF
TRBJ1-6 - - TRBV12-3/TRBV12-4 TGTGCCAGCCTCTGGGAGCCCAATTCACCCCTCCACTTT CASLWEPNSPLHF
TRBJ2-1 - - TRBV2 TGTGCCAGCAGTTACGTTGGACAGTTCGACAATGAGCAGTTCTTC CASSYVGQFDNEQFF
TRBJ2-7 TRBD1 - TRBV20-1 TGCAGTGCTAGTGGGCAGGGGGCGACCCCCTACGAGCAGTACTTC CSASGQGATPYEQYF
TRBJ1-5 - - TRBV6-1 TGTGCCAGCAGTGAATATTCACTGAGACTTGGCAATCAGCCCCAGCATTTT CASSEYSLRLGNQPQHF
TRBJ2-1 - - TRBV18 TGTGCCAGCTCACTTGGCGGATTCGGGAATGAGCAGTTCTTC CASSLGGFGNEQFF
TRBJ2-3 - - TRBV19 TGTGCCAGTAGTGACCTGCCGGGGGGCACAGATACGCAGTATTTT CASSDLPGGTDTQYF
TRBJ2-2 TRBD1 once TRBV27 TGTGCCAGCAGTCCGACAGGGGCCGGGGAGCTGTTTTTT CASSPTGAGELFF
TRBJ2-1 - - TRBV3-1/TRBV3-2 TGTGCCAGCAGCCTCCTAGGAGGAGAGCAGTTCTTC CASSLLGGEQFF
TRBJ2-3 TRBD2 - TRBV4-1 TGCGCCAGCAGCCAAACCGGACTAGCGGGTCCTCATTTT CASSQTGLAGPHF
TRBJ2-6 - - TRBV5-1 TGCGCCAGCAGCTTGTATGCCCGGTCCTCTGGGGCCAACGTCCTGACTTTC CASSLYARSSGANVLTF
TRBJ2-7 - - TRBV5-1 TGCGCCAGCAGCTCGGACAGACCTTACGCCGAGCAGTACTTC CASSSDRPYAEQYF
TRBJ2-7 - - TRBV6-5 TGTGCCAGCAGGACGGGGGATTGGGTCGAGCAGTACTTC CASRTGDWVEQYF
TRBJ2-2 - - TRBV2 TGTGCCAGCAGTGGGACTATCAGTATGGCCGGGGAGCTGTTTTTT CASSGTISMAGELFF
TRBJ2-5 - - TRBV11-2 TGTGCCAGCAATAGGGGAGGCCGGATTCAAGAGACCCAGTACTTC CASNRGGRIQETQYF
TRBJ2-7 - - TRBV5-1 TGCGCCAGCAGCTTGGGGAGCTCCTACGAGCAGTACTTC CASSLGSSYEQYF
TRBJ1-2 - - TRBV7-9 TGTGCCAGCAGCTTAATGAGGGAAGGCGATACCTTC CASSLMREGDTF
TRBJ1-2 - - TRBV24-1 TGTGCCACCAGTGGCTCCGGGACTAAGGATGGCTACACCTTC CATSGSGTKDGYTF
TRBJ2-3 TRBD2 - TRBV27 TGTGCCAGCAGTTCTAGCGGGGAGCGGGATACGCAGTATTTT CASSSSGERDTQYF
TRBJ2-7 TRBD2 - TRBV4-2 TGTGCCAGCAGCCCCGGACTAGCGACCTCCTACGAGCAGTACTTC CASSPGLATSYEQYF
TRBJ1-4 TRBD1 few TRBV6-1 TGTGCCAGCAGTGAAATCAGTGGGACAGGGAACCTAAAACTGTTTTTT CASSEISGTGNLKLFF
TRBJ2-1 TRBD2 - TRBV18 TGTGCCAGCTCACCTCTCGGGGGGGTGAGAGAGCAGTTCTTC CASSPLGGVREQFF
TRBJ1-2 TRBD1 - TRBV7-9 TGTGCCAGCAGCCGCCTCGATCCTACAGGGGTTGGCTACACCTTC CASSRLDPTGVGYTF
TRBJ1-1 - once TRBV7-3 TGTGCCAGCAGCCCCATGGGAGGGGACACTGAAGCTTTCTTT CASSPMGGDTEAFF
TRBJ2-7 TRBD1 - TRBV28 TGTGCCACCCGAGACAGGGGGGAAGGGCAGTACTTC CATRDRGEGQYF
TRBJ2-5 - few TRBV3-1/TRBV3-2 TGTGCCAGCAGCCCGGGACAAGACCAAGAGACCCAGTACTTC CASSPGQDQETQYF
TRBJ1-2 TRBD1 - TRBV7-2 TGTGCCAGCAGTACCGGGACAGAGCCTTATGGCTACACCTTC CASSTGTEPYGYTF
TRBJ2-2 - - TRBV7-2 TGTGCCAGCAGCGCGGGACCTTTGAACACCGGGGAGCTGTTTTTT CASSAGPLNTGELFF
TRBJ2-1 - - TRBV19 TGTGCCAGTAGGACACTGGGGCAAGACAATGAGCAGTTCTTC CASRTLGQDNEQFF
TRBJ2-1 - - TRBV3-1/TRBV3-2 TGTGCCAGCAGCCAAGAGACTAGCTCCTACAATGAGCAGTTCTTC CASSQETSSYNEQFF
TRBJ2-2 - - TRBV5-6 TGTGCCAGCAGAGGGGCGGCGAACACCGGGGAGCTGTTTTTT CASRGAANTGELFF
TRBJ1-5 - - TRBV2 TGTGCCAGCAGGGACGGACTCAATCAGCCCCAGCATTTT CASRDGLNQPQHF
TRBJ2-7 - - TRBV11-2 TGTGCCAGCAGCTTAGATCCGGCAGGGGTAAACGAGCAGTACTTC CASSLDPAGVNEQYF
TRBJ2-7 TRBD1 - TRBV24-1 TGTGCCACCAGTGACCCGAGGGACAGCCTCTACGAGCAGTACTTC CATSDPRDSLYEQYF
TRBJ2-3 TRBD2 - TRBV19 TGTGCCAGTACACCGACTAGCGACACAGATACGCAGTATTTT CASTPTSDTDTQYF
TRBJ1-1 - - TRBV27 TGTGCCAGCAGTTTTAGGAGGGGGGAGGGGTTGAACACTGAAGCTTTCTTT CASSFRRGEGLNTEAFF
TRBJ2-5 - - TRBV24-1 TGTGCCACCAGTGATTTAAGACTGGAAGAGACCCAGTACTTC CATSDLRLEETQYF
TRBJ2-7 - - TRBV4-1 TGCGCCAGCAGCCAAGAACGTCTAGGATCCTACGAGCAGTACTTC CASSQERLGSYEQYF
TRBJ2-4 TRBD2 - TRBV16 TGTGCCAGCAGCCAATCCCCCCGGACTAGCGGGAAAAACATTCAGTACTTC CASSQSPRTSGKNIQYF
TRBJ1-5 - - TRBV9 TGTGCCAGCAGCTCGGATAACAGGGTAGATCAGCCCCAGCATTTT CASSSDNRVDQPQHF
TRBJ2-1 TRBD2 - TRBV7-9 TGTGCCAGCAGTTCTCCGGGACTACCTTCCAATGAGCAGTTCTTC CASSSPGLPSNEQFF
TRBJ1-2 - - TRBV7-9 TGTGCCAGCAGCTTAGTGATGGGGGCTGACTATGGCTACACCTTC CASSLVMGADYGYTF
TRBJ2-7 TRBD2 - TRBV28 TGTGCCAGCAGAGAGGGACTAGCGGAACATTACGAGCAGTACTTC CASREGLAEHYEQYF
TRBJ1-2 - once TRBV2 TGTGCCAGCATCCCAGGCTCAGGGGCTCTGACTAACTATGGCTACACCTTC CASIPGSGALTNYGYTF
TRBJ1-3 - few TRBV19 TGTGCCAGTAGTATCAGAGCCGGGACAAGGGCCTCTGGAAACACCATATATTTT CASSIRAGTRASGNTIYF